Presented here are 31 T cell receptor beta chains from one specimen sequenced in a study of cytomegalovirus exposure and HLA in healthy donors. PCR used 60 Vbeta primers and 13 Jbeta primers. This table comes from immunoSEQ multiplex PCR, and its TCRdb copy is limited to in-frame clones, with some not included. The table records about 120,000 clones, roughly four fifths of them present only once. The sequenced sample consisted of PBMCs. The origin of the receptors is a woman aged 18-29 years in good health and CMV-seronegative.

J is TRBJ2-7 and V is TRBV5-1; 14 bases map to TRBD2. CDR1 is SGHRS and CDR2 is YFSETQ in the germline V gene. V trimming: 0 bases; J trimming: 7 bases; junction bases outside the gene matches: 6. CDR3 length: 16 amino acids. CDR3 in amino acids: CASSLAGTSGSGEQYF. The CDR3, as DNA: TGCGCCAGCAGCTTGGCCGGGACTAGCGGGAGCGGGGAGCAGTACTTC. Combining the CDR3 with reference TRBV5-1 and TRBJ2-7 gives the whole variable domain KAGVTQTPRYLIKTRGQQVTLSCSPISGHRSVSWYQQTPGQGLQFLFEYFSETQRNKGNFPGRFSGRQFSNSRSEMNVSTLELGDSALYLCASSLAGTSGSGEQYFGPGTRLTVT.

The chain is built from TRBV29-1 and TRBJ2-7; a weak D match, TRBD1 (5 bases). The CDR3 runs 13 residues. CDR1 is SQVTM, CDR2 ANQGSEA, per germline. V was cut by 4 bases and J by 6 bases, with 16 bases left in between. The CDR3 DNA follows: TGCAGCGTTGGTCCCAGGGTTTCGGGCGAGCAGTACGTC. Encoded protein: CSVGPRVSGEQYV.

This clone was observed a single time. The rearrangement uses TRBV23-1 and TRBJ1-2; TRBD1 is a possible D gene (6 bases). TRBV23-1 is annotated as an ORF whose role is uncertain. This CDR3 region has 13 residues. Trimming cost V 4 bases and J 7 bases, with 13 bases left between them. The CDR3 DNA is TGCGCCAGCAGTCCCAAACGACAGGCTGGCTACACCTTC. Translated, it gives CASSPKRQAGYTF.

V usage is TRBV6-1 and J usage is TRBJ1-4; TRBD1 matches 7 bases. V lost 7 bases and J lost 5; bases outside the gene matches: 7. Germline values: CDR1 MNHNS, CDR2 SASEGT. CDR3 length equals 14 residues. CDR3 nucleotide sequence: TGTGCCAGCAACACCGACAGGGCCAATGAAAAACTGTTTTTT. Residues: CASNTDRANEKLFF.

V usage is TRBV19 and J usage is TRBJ2-7; 8 nucleotides agree with TRBD1. V shed 3 bases and J 5 bases; nucleotides not matched to a gene: 9. CDR3 length equals 15 residues. Germline V gives CDR1 LNHDA, CDR2 SQIVND (reference sequence). The DNA of the CDR3 is TGTGCCAGTAGTATCCGGACAGGGCCTCAGCACGAGCAGTACTTC. Translated, it gives CASSIRTGPQHEQYF.

The chain recombines TRBV28 with TRBJ2-1; TRBD2 matches 9 bases. J was trimmed by 3 bases and V by 8 bases; bases with no gene match: 5. The germline CDR1 and CDR2 sequences are MDHEN and SYDVKM. This CDR3 comprises 14 residues. The DNA of the CDR3 is TGTGCCAGCGGGGAAGCGGGAGGCTACAATGAGCAGTTCTTC. Translating it yields CASGEAGGYNEQFF.

V usage is TRBV7-9 and J usage is TRBJ2-3; 8 bases match TRBD1. J lost 4 bases, V lost 4 bases, and 4 bases had no gene match. The germline V gene encodes CDR1 SEHNR and CDR2 FQNEAQ (reference sequence). This CDR3 contains 14 residues. The CDR3 DNA sequence: TGTGCCAGCAGCTCCACAGGGGGACCAGATACGCAGTATTTT. Protein sequence: CASSSTGGPDTQYF.

The V and J genes are TRBV4-1 and TRBJ1-2; D is unclear. The germline gives CDR1 MGHRA, CDR2 YSYEKL. V lost 0 bases and J 7 bases, leaving 3 bases between the germline ends. The CDR3 has 11 amino acids. CDR3 sequence (DNA): TGCGCCAGCAGCCAAGATAGTGGCTACACCTTC. Translation gives CASSQDSGYTF.

This chain connects TRBV19 to TRBJ1-4, with 10 positions matching TRBD1. Trimming removed 5 bases from V and 8 bases from J; junction bases left unmatched: 8. CDR3 length: 15 amino acids. CDR1 is LNHDA, CDR2 SQIVND, per germline (reference sequence). This CDR3 reads CASSPRDRGGEKLFF. CDR3 coding DNA: TGTGCCAGTAGTCCAAGGGACAGGGGAGGAGAAAAACTGTTTTTT. Supplemented by reference TRBV19 and TRBJ1-4, the full variable domain reads DGGITQSPKYLFRKEGQNVTLSCEQNLNHDAMYWYRQDPGQGLRLIYYSQIVNDFQKGDIAEGYSVSREKKESFPLTVTSAQKNPTAFYLCASSPRDRGGEKLFFGSGTQLSVL.

The rearrangement joins TRBV7-9 to TRBJ1-2; D unresolved. V shed 5 bases and J shed 4 bases, with 11 bases lying between them. This CDR3 has 13 residues. CDR1 SEHNR and CDR2 FQNEAQ come from the germline V gene (reference sequence). CDR3 sequence: CASSPDTAYGYTF. The CDR3 DNA reads TGTGCCAGCAGCCCAGACACGGCCTATGGCTACACCTTC. The full variable domain, in which reference TRBV7-9 and TRBJ1-2 provide the parts outside the CDR3, is DTGVSQNPRHKITKRGQNVTFRCDPISEHNRLYWYRQTLGQGPEFLTYFQNEAQLEKSRLLSDRFSAERPKGSFSTLEIQRTEQGDSAMYLCASSPDTAYGYTFGSGTRLTVV.

The chain is built from TRBV7-9 and TRBJ2-1, with D tentatively TRBD2 (5 bases). Trimming removed 4 bases from V and 2 bases from J, with 12 bases in between. Germline V CDR1 and CDR2: SEHNR, FQNEAQ (reference sequence). The CDR3 runs to 15 residues. CDR3 in amino acids: CASSSQGRTYNEQFF. The CDR3 coding sequence is TGTGCCAGCAGCTCCCAAGGGAGAACCTACAATGAGCAGTTCTTC. Full variable domain (missing parts from reference TRBV7-9 and TRBJ2-1): DTGVSQNPRHKITKRGQNVTFRCDPISEHNRLYWYRQTLGQGPEFLTYFQNEAQLEKSRLLSDRFSAERPKGSFSTLEIQRTEQGDSAMYLCASSSQGRTYNEQFFGPGTRLTVL.

The chain couples TRBV27 to TRBJ2-3; 13 bases are shared with TRBD2. CDR3 length: 15 residues. Germline-derived CDR1 and CDR2 are MNHEY and SMNVEV (reference sequence). Unmatched junction bases numbered 8, after V lost 5 bases and J lost 9 bases. CDR3 loop: CASSLGLAGVVTQYF. CDR3 coding DNA: TGTGCCAGCAGTCTCGGACTAGCGGGAGTGGTGACGCAGTATTTT.

The chain recombines TRBV4-1 with TRBJ2-5; 8 nucleotides match TRBD1. There are 16 residues in the CDR3. With 4 bases clipped from V and 1 base from J, the junction kept 8 bases outside the gene matches. The germline V gene has CDR1 MGHRA and CDR2 YSYEKL. CDR3 DNA: TGCGCCAGCAGCCCCTCCCCAGGGGGCGGCCAAGAGACCCAGTACTTC. Amino acid sequence: CASSPSPGGGQETQYF.

Only one count was recorded for this clone. V gene TRBV28 combines with J gene TRBJ2-5; TRBD2 matches at 8 bases. Unmatched junction bases numbered 6, after V lost 5 bases and J lost 1 base. Germline V CDR1 and CDR2: MDHEN, SYDVKM. This CDR3 has 15 amino acids. The CDR3 region has the DNA TGTGCCAGCAGTCCAAGGACTAGCCTCCAAGAGACCCAGTACTTC. Encoded protein: CASSPRTSLQETQYF.

The chain combines TRBV6-1 with TRBJ1-1; tentatively, D is TRBD1 (6 bases). The CDR3 extends over 15 amino acids. Germline CDR1 and CDR2: MNHNS and SASEGT. Trimming left V 5 bases short and J 1 base short, with 14 bases between. The CDR3 protein is CASSPGHSWNTEAFF. The CDR3 DNA reads as TGTGCCAGCAGTCCGGGACACTCATGGAACACTGAAGCTTTCTTT.

CDR3 nucleotides: TGTGCCAGCAGTGAGAGTCTAGCGGGAGGCTACGAGCAGTACTTC. It translates to CASSESLAGGYEQYF. The gene calls are TRBV2 and TRBJ2-7; 11 nucleotides match TRBD2. CDR3 length: 15 residues. Germline V gene lookup returns CDR1 SNHLY and CDR2 FYNNEI. V shed 3 bases and J 3 bases; nucleotides not matched to a gene: 4. The entire variable domain, with the rest obtained from reference TRBV2 and TRBJ2-7, is as follows: EPEVTQTPSHQVTQMGQEVILRCVPISNHLYFYWYRQILGQKVEFLVSFYNNEISEKSEIFDDQFSVERPDGSNFTLKIRSTKLEDSAMYFCASSESLAGGYEQYFGPGTRLTVT.

The chain uses TRBV6-5 and TRBJ2-1, with 11 bases matching TRBD1. V trimming: 6 bases; J trimming: 2 bases; junction bases outside the gene matches: 3. Germline CDR1 reads MNHEY; CDR2 reads SVGAGI. The CDR3 contains 15 residues. The DNA for the CDR3 is TGTGCCAGCAGACCGGACAGGGGGCCCTACAATGAGCAGTTCTTC. Its translation is CASRPDRGPYNEQFF.

This clone was seen just once. The gene calls are TRBV28 and TRBJ2-7; D is perhaps TRBD1 (5 bases). This CDR3 has 14 residues. Looked up from germline, CDR1 is MDHEN and CDR2 is SYDVKM. V was shortened by 2 bases and J by 5 bases, with 13 bases between the two germline ends. CDR3 loop: CASSLLQGTHEQYF. For the CDR3, the DNA is TGTGCCAGCAGTTTACTCCAGGGTACCCACGAGCAGTACTTC.

This chain connects TRBV30 to TRBJ2-5; D is unclear. Germline-derived CDR1 and CDR2 are GTSNPN and SVGIG (reference sequence). Trimming left V 4 bases short and J 5 bases short, with 11 bases between. This CDR3 contains 12 residues. The CDR3 spells CAWNPLRETQYF. In nucleotides, the CDR3 is TGTGCCTGGAATCCCCTGAGGGAGACCCAGTACTTC.

The rearrangement joins TRBV7-6 to TRBJ1-1; D unclear. The CDR3 consists of 13 residues. The germline V gene has CDR1 SGHVS and CDR2 FNYEAQ. Between the trimmed V and J ends, which lost 5 bases and 1 base, there was a span of 8 bases. The CDR3 bases are TGTGCCAGCAGCCCCGACACGAACACTGAAGCTTTCTTT. It codes for CASSPDTNTEAFF.

This CDR3 is CASSSSTGGPFNYGYTF. CDR3 nucleotides: TGTGCCAGCAGTTCCTCGACAGGGGGGCCTTTTAACTATGGCTACACCTTC. The rearrangement uses TRBV28 and TRBJ1-2; 9 nucleotides agree with TRBD1. Germline trimming cut 4 bases from V and 1 base from J; bases unmatched to any gene: 10. CDR1 is MDHEN, CDR2 SYDVKM, per germline. This CDR3 is built from 17 residues.

This clone was picked up a small number of times. The rearrangement joins TRBV27 to TRBJ1-1; tentatively, D is TRBD1 (5 bases). The V gene lost 4 bases and the J gene lost 1 base, with 16 bases spanning the gap. Germline V lookup: CDR1 MNHEY, CDR2 SMNVEV (reference sequence). The CDR3 totals 16 residues. CDR3 sequence: CASSWGSKYSNTEAFF. The CDR3 coding sequence is TGTGCCAGCAGTTGGGGCAGCAAGTACTCGAACACTGAAGCTTTCTTT.

As for this clone: This sample also contains other DNA sequences that code for the same CDR3. The chain uses TRBV5-1 and TRBJ2-3; TRBD2 aligns across 10 bases. Germline V gives CDR1 SGHRS, CDR2 YFSETQ. Trimming removed 4 bases from V and 1 base from J; junction bases left unmatched: 3. There are 15 residues in the CDR3. The CDR3 protein is CASSLAGVGTDTQYF. Written as DNA, the CDR3 is TGCGCCAGCAGCCTAGCGGGAGTCGGCACAGATACGCAGTATTTT.

The chain is built from TRBV5-6 and TRBJ2-7; no clear D. CDR1 SGHDT and CDR2 YYEEEE come from the germline V gene. Deletions cut 3 bases from V and 5 bases from J, with 12 bases between. This CDR3 comprises 13 residues. DNA of the CDR3: TGTGCCAGCAGCTCTTCAGTGATAAACGAGCAGTACTTC. This gives the protein CASSSSVINEQYF.

The chain is built from TRBV28 and TRBJ1-5; D may be TRBD1 (6 bases). Trimming shortened V by 4 bases and J by 7 bases, and 17 bases separated the two germline ends. This CDR3 has 15 residues. Germline CDR1 and CDR2: MDHEN and SYDVKM. The CDR3 DNA reads TGTGCCAGCAGTTCTAACCCTCCAGACAGGCAGCCCCAGCATTTT. Translated, it gives CASSSNPPDRQPQHF.

The chain recombines TRBV7-9 with TRBJ1-2, with D possibly TRBD1 on 6 matching bases. This CDR3 has 14 residues. V was cut by 5 bases and J by 8 bases, with 18 bases left in between. Germline V gene sequence: CDR1 SEHNR, CDR2 FQNEAQ (reference sequence). Written as DNA, the CDR3 is TGTGCCAGCAGCCATCAAGGCTTGGGACACGGCTACACCTTC. It codes for CASSHQGLGHGYTF.

This clone was observed a few times. This chain links TRBV29-1 with TRBJ2-3; D gene ambiguous. The CDR3 contains 12 residues. Germline V lookup: CDR1 SQVTM, CDR2 ANQGSEA. V lost 6 bases, J lost 4 bases, and 11 bases lay in between. The CDR3 sequence: CSVLLAPDTQYF. CDR3 bases: TGCAGCGTCCTTTTGGCCCCAGATACGCAGTATTTT.

The J gene is TRBJ1-2, the V gene TRBV30; 7 nucleotides align to TRBD1. V was pared by 0 bases and J by 4 bases, with 5 bases of the junction left unmatched. Germline CDR1 reads GTSNPN; CDR2 reads SVGIG (reference sequence). CDR3 length: 14 residues. CDR3 in amino acids: CAWSVLTGSYGYTF. The DNA of the CDR3 is TGTGCCTGGAGTGTACTGACAGGGAGCTATGGCTACACCTTC.

The chain employs TRBV19 and TRBJ1-2; D call uncertain. This CDR3 is built from 13 residues. With 4 bases removed from V and 1 base from J, the gap between germline ends came to 7 bases. The V gene's germline CDR1 is LNHDA and CDR2 SQIVND (reference sequence). Here the CDR3 DNA reads TGTGCCAGTAGTAGAGGATTTAACTATGGCTACACCTTC. It is translated as CASSRGFNYGYTF.

This sequence joins TRBV11-3 and TRBJ2-3; D gene ambiguous. The CDR3 is 13 residues long. V dropped 5 bases and J dropped 6 bases, with 12 bases sitting between them. The germline CDR1 and CDR2 sequences are SGHNT and YENEEA. CDR3: CASSLAVSDTQYF. The CDR3 DNA reads as TGTGCCAGCAGCCTCGCAGTGTCGGATACGCAGTATTTT.

V usage is TRBV5-3 and J usage is TRBJ1-5, with 8 bases identical to TRBD1. TRBV5-3 is recorded as an ORF, its role being uncertain. CDR3 length: 16 amino acids. Trimming removed 2 bases from V and 4 bases from J; junction bases left unmatched: 8. CDR3 residues: CARSLDRGEGNQPQHF. The CDR3 DNA follows: TGTGCCAGAAGCTTAGACAGGGGTGAGGGGAATCAGCCCCAGCATTTT.